This T cell receptor (beta chain) was identified during a study of graft-versus-host responses after intestinal transplantation. Overall study context: Isolated intestinal, liver-intestinal, or multivisceral transplants had been given to the recipients. Among the recipients, all got anti-thymocyte globulin induction and then tacrolimus and steroids for about 3 years.

Sequenced by immunoSEQ multiplex PCR; TCRdb stores in-frame clones only, minus some. This sample has over 85,000 clones, with roughly 91% found just once. Study-wide points: Among circulating GvH clones, peak levels were associated with early post-transplant declines in HvG clones. GvH clones occurred in recipient marrow; some first appeared in ileum or blood.

The length of the CDR3 is 15 residues. The germline gives CDR1 SNHLY, CDR2 FYNNEI. After removal of 5 bases from V and 3 bases from J, the junction contained 5 bases not matched to a gene. As regards this clone: Its specificity is unknown.

The sequence was obtained from a human donor who was the organ donor for an intestinal transplant. Specimen: unstimulated CD4+ T cells sorted from spleen or lymph node cells, collected before transplant. This chain connects TRBV2 to TRBJ2-3; 10 bases align to TRBD1. In nucleotides, the CDR3 is TGTGCCAGCAGTAGACAGGGGGCGCGGACAGATACGCAGTATTTT. It specifies CASSRQGARTDTQYF.